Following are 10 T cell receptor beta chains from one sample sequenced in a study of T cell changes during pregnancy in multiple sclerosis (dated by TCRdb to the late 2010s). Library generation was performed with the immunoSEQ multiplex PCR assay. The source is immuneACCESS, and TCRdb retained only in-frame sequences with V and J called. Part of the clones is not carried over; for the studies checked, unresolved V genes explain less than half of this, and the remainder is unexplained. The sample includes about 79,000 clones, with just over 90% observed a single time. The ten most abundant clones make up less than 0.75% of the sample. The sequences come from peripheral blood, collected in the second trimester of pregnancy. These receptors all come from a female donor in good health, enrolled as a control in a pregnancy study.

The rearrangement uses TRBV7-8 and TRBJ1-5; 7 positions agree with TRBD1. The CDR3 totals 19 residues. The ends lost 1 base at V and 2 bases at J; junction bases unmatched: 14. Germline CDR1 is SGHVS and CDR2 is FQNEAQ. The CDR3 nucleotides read TGTGCCAGCAGCTTAGGGGTGACAGGGTATACGTTTGGCAATCAGCCCCAGCATTTT. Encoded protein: CASSLGVTGYTFGNQPQHF.

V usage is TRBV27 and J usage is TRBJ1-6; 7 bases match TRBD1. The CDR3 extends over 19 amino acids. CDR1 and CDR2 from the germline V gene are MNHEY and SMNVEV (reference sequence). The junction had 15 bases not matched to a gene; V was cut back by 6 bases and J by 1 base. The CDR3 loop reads CASSFTFEGGDSYNSPLHF. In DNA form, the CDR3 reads TGTGCCAGCAGCTTTACGTTTGAAGGGGGCGATTCCTATAATTCACCCCTCCACTTT.

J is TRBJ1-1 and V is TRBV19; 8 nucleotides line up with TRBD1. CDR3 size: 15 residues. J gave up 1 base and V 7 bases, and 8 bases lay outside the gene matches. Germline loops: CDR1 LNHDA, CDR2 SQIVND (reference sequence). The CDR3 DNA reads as TGTGCCAGTAAACTAACCGGGACAGGGAACACTGAAGCTTTCTTT. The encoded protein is CASKLTGTGNTEAFF.

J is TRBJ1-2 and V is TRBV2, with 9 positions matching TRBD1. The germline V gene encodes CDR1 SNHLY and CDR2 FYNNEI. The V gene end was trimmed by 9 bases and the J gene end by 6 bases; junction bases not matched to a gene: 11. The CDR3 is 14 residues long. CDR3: CARFKGQGADGYTF. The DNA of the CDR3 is TGTGCCAGGTTTAAGGGACAGGGCGCGGATGGCTACACCTTC.

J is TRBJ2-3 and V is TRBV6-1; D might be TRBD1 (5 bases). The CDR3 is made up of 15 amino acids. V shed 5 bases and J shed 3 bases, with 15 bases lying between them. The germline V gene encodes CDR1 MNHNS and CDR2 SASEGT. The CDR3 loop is CASSSQGIRTDTQYF. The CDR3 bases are TGTGCCAGCAGTTCTCAGGGAATTCGTACAGATACGCAGTATTTT.

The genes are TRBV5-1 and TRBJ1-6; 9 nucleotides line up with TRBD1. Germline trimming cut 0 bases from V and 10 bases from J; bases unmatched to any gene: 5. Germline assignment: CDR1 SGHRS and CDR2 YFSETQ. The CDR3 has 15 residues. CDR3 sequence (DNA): TGCGCCAGCAGCTTGGCGGGGACAGGGCGGTCACCCCTCCACTTT. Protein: CASSLAGTGRSPLHF.

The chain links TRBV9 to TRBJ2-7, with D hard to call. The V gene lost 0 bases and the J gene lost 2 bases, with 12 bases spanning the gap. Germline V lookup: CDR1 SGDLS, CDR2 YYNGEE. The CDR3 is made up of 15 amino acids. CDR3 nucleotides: TGTGCCAGCAGCGTAGTATCAGGTCCGACCTACGAGCAGTACTTC. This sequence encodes CASSVVSGPTYEQYF.

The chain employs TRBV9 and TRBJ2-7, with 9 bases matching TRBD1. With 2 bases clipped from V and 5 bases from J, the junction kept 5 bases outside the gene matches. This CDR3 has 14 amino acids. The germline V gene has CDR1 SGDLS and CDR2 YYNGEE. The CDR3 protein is CASSVGQGGNEQYF. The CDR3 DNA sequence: TGTGCCAGCAGCGTGGGACAGGGAGGGAACGAGCAGTACTTC.

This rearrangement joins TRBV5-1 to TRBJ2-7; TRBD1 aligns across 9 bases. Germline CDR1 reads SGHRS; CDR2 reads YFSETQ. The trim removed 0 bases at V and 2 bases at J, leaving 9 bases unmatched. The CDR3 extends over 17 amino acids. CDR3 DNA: TGCGCCAGCAGCTTGGATTCAGGGACAGGGACTGCCTACGAGCAGTACTTC. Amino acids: CASSLDSGTGTAYEQYF.

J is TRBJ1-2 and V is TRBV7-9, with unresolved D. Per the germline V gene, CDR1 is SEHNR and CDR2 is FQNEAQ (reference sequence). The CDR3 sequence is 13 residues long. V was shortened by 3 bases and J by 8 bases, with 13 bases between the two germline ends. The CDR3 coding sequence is TGTGCCAGCAGCTTCGGAAACGGGAAAGGCTACACCTTC. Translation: CASSFGNGKGYTF.